One sample yielded the 19 T cell receptor beta chains listed below, sequenced in a study of cytomegalovirus exposure and HLA in healthy donors. Using immunoSEQ multiplex PCR, the repertoire was profiled, and TCRdb retains in-frame clones only, with some absent. The sample has hundreds of thousands of clones; less than 85% are singletons. The material sequenced was PBMCs. The receptors shown here come from a woman aged 18-29 years in good health and CMV-seronegative.

V usage is TRBV10-1 and J usage is TRBJ1-2; D is unclear. Germline CDR1 and CDR2: WNHNN and SYGVQD (reference sequence). This CDR3 region has 13 residues. The ends were cut back, 3 bases at V and 6 bases at J, with 11 bases in the middle. CDR3 sequence reads: CASSDARSHGYTF. The CDR3 DNA reads as TGCGCCAGCAGTGATGCCCGATCCCATGGCTACACCTTC.

The genes are TRBV11-1 and TRBJ2-5, with TRBD2 identical over 13 bases. Germline V lookup: CDR1 SGHAT, CDR2 FQDESV (reference sequence). The V gene end was trimmed by 4 bases and the J gene end by 0 bases; junction bases not matched to a gene: 2. The length of the CDR3 is 16 residues. The CDR3 spells CASSSGLAGYQETQYF. The CDR3 DNA reads TGTGCCAGCAGCTCGGGACTAGCGGGGTACCAAGAGACCCAGTACTTC. Looking up the rest from reference TRBV11-1 and TRBJ2-5 gives the full variable domain: EAEVAQSPRYKITEKSQAVAFWCDPISGHATLYWYRQILGQGPELLVQFQDESVVDDSQLPKDRFSAERLKGVDSTLKIQPAELGDSAMYLCASSSGLAGYQETQYFGPGTRLLVL.

The chain employs TRBV7-6 and TRBJ2-7, with D possibly being TRBD1 or TRBD2 (6 bases each). The germline gives CDR1 SGHVS, CDR2 FNYEAQ. The CDR3 extends over 15 amino acids. Trimming pared 1 base from V and 5 bases from J, leaving 15 bases between. DNA of the CDR3: TGTGCCAGCAGCTTAGAAGGGGGGCGCCTCCACGAGCAGTACTTC. This gives the protein CASSLEGGRLHEQYF.

The genes are TRBV4-1 and TRBJ2-3; the match to TRBD2 covers 8 bases. There are 16 residues in the CDR3. The V gene end was trimmed by 0 bases and the J gene end by 2 bases; junction bases not matched to a gene: 4. The germline gives CDR1 MGHRA, CDR2 YSYEKL. This chain's CDR3 is CASSQDSAGVTDTQYF. In nucleotides, the CDR3 is TGCGCCAGCAGCCAAGATTCAGCGGGGGTCACAGATACGCAGTATTTT.

This clone appeared a single time. This chain's CDR3 is CASSADRANTEAFF. The CDR3 DNA reads as TGCGCCAGCAGCGCCGACAGGGCGAACACTGAAGCTTTCTTT. The rearrangement links TRBV5-1 to TRBJ1-1; 7 bases fit TRBD1. Germline values: CDR1 SGHRS, CDR2 YFSETQ. This CDR3 contains 14 residues. The ends lost 4 bases at V and 1 base at J; junction bases unmatched: 4.

The genes are TRBV2 and TRBJ2-5, with 7 positions matching TRBD2. The length of the CDR3 is 15 residues. Germline CDR1 reads SNHLY; CDR2 reads FYNNEI. The junction had 6 bases not matched to a gene; V was cut back by 3 bases and J by 2 bases. The CDR3 DNA sequence: TGTGCCAGCAGTGACGGCGGGGGTGGTCAAGAGACCCAGTACTTC. Its translation: CASSDGGGGQETQYF.

This rearrangement joins TRBV27 to TRBJ2-7; D may be TRBD2 (5 bases). There are 15 residues in the CDR3. The germline CDR1 and CDR2 sequences are MNHEY and SMNVEV (reference sequence). V was shortened by 2 bases and J by 4 bases, with 15 bases between the two germline ends. CDR3 region: CASSLQALGGYEQYF. DNA of the CDR3: TGTGCCAGCAGTTTACAGGCTCTCGGCGGGTACGAGCAGTACTTC.

This rearrangement joins TRBV5-1 to TRBJ2-3; TRBD2 aligns across 9 bases. The V gene's germline CDR1 is SGHRS and CDR2 YFSETQ. CDR3 size: 15 residues. With 5 bases clipped from V and 0 bases from J, the junction kept 4 bases outside the gene matches. This CDR3 reads CASSLSGRSTDTQYF. The CDR3 DNA reads as TGCGCCAGCAGTCTTAGCGGGAGAAGCACAGATACGCAGTATTTT.

This clone has just a few counts. The CDR3 nucleotides are TGTGCCAGCAGTCCCAGTAGAGGATCCAATCAGCCCCAGCATTTT. Translated: CASSPSRGSNQPQHF. The rearrangement joins TRBV6-1 to TRBJ1-5, with unresolved D. This CDR3 comprises 15 residues. Germline CDR1 is MNHNS and CDR2 is SASEGT. V was cut by 5 bases and J by 3 bases, with 14 bases left in between.

This clone was seen only a few times. CDR3 in amino acids: CASSPGVGFNQPQHF. For the CDR3, the DNA is TGTGCCAGCAGCCCAGGGGTGGGTTTCAATCAGCCCCAGCATTTT. The chain carries TRBV7-2 and TRBJ1-5, with a possible D match to TRBD1 (6 bases). Trimming removed 5 bases at V and 3 bases at J, with 14 bases between. From germline, CDR1 is SGHTA and CDR2 FQGNSA. This CDR3 is 15 amino acids long.

This chain links TRBV30 with TRBJ1-4; D not resolved. This CDR3 region has 12 residues. CDR1 is GTSNPN, CDR2 SVGIG, per germline (reference sequence). V was trimmed by 0 bases and J by 13 bases, leaving 12 bases between them. CDR3 region: CAWSVTGRVLFF. CDR3 coding DNA: TGTGCCTGGAGTGTTACCGGCCGAGTACTGTTTTTT.

This rearrangement joins TRBV11-2 to TRBJ2-3; D not resolved. The germline V gene has CDR1 SGHAT and CDR2 FQNNGV. V shed 6 bases and J shed 0 bases, with 13 bases lying between them. The length of the CDR3 is 15 residues. The CDR3 loop is CASRVIPASTDTQYF. The DNA for the CDR3 is TGTGCCAGCAGGGTTATCCCAGCTAGCACAGATACGCAGTATTTT. Combining the CDR3 with reference TRBV11-2 and TRBJ2-3 gives the whole variable domain EAGVAQSPRYKIIEKRQSVAFWCNPISGHATLYWYQQILGQGPKLLIQFQNNGVVDDSQLPKDRFSAERLKGVDSTLKIQPAKLEDSAVYLCASRVIPASTDTQYFGPGTRLTVL.

The chain recombines TRBV9 with TRBJ2-2; TRBD1 matches at 8 bases. This CDR3 contains 14 residues. Germline CDR1 and CDR2: SGDLS and YYNGEE. Trimming removed 8 bases from V and 0 bases from J; junction bases left unmatched: 3. In nucleotides, the CDR3 is TGTGCCAGTAGGACAGGGACGAACACCGGGGAGCTGTTTTTT. Translated: CASRTGTNTGELFF.

The J gene is TRBJ1-6, the V gene TRBV7-2; D remains ambiguous. The ends were cut back, 6 bases at V and 7 bases at J, with 16 bases in the middle. Germline V CDR1 and CDR2: SGHTA, FQGNSA. This CDR3 contains 15 residues. CDR3 DNA sequence: TGTGCCAGCAGAACTAACGGGAATGGGAATTCACCCCTCCACTTT. Its translation: CASRTNGNGNSPLHF. Filled out from reference TRBV7-2 and TRBJ1-6, the complete variable domain reads GAGVSQSPSNKVTEKGKDVELRCDPISGHTALYWYRQSLGQGLEFLIYFQGNSAPDKSGLPSDRFSAERTGGSVSTLTIQRTQQEDSAVYLCASRTNGNGNSPLHFGNGTRLTVT.

This chain uses TRBV13 with TRBJ2-3; 9 bases are a match to TRBD1. CDR1 and CDR2 from the germline V gene are PRHDT and FYEKMQ (reference sequence). Trimming cost V 11 bases and J 6 bases; bases outside gene matches: 9. The CDR3 extends over 13 amino acids. CDR3: CAGEDRGDDTQYF. The DNA for the CDR3 is TGTGCCGGGGAGGACAGGGGTGACGATACGCAGTATTTT.

As regards this clone: This CDR3 is also generated by other DNA sequences in the sample. The V gene is TRBV25-1, the J gene TRBJ1-2; D is perhaps TRBD1 (5 bases). Trimming removed 2 bases from V and 3 bases from J, with 7 bases in between. This CDR3 is built from 13 residues. Germline V gene sequence: CDR1 MGHDK, CDR2 SYGVNS. CDR3 coding DNA: TGTGCCAGCAGTGAAGGGGCCGACTATGGCTACACCTTC. It specifies CASSEGADYGYTF.

The chain has TRBV5-1 and TRBJ2-1; TRBD1 might be the D (5 bases). The CDR3 runs to 16 residues. The germline gives CDR1 SGHRS, CDR2 YFSETQ. V was pared by 0 bases and J by 0 bases, with 10 bases between. CDR3 sequence reads: CASSLGGVYSYNEQFF. CDR3 in DNA: TGCGCCAGCAGCTTGGGGGGCGTCTACTCCTACAATGAGCAGTTCTTC.

The rearrangement links TRBV19 to TRBJ1-1, with unresolved D. Germline assignment: CDR1 LNHDA and CDR2 SQIVND (reference sequence). The CDR3 extends over 13 amino acids. V was trimmed by 5 bases and J by 8 bases, leaving 15 bases between them. The CDR3 coding sequence is TGTGCCAGTAGTCCCACTCGCCAGGCAGAAGCTTTCTTT. Its translation is CASSPTRQAEAFF.

In DNA, the CDR3 is TGTGCCAGCAGAGCCTCGGAACAAGAGACCCAGTACTTC. It codes for CASRASEQETQYF. V gene TRBV25-1 combines with J gene TRBJ2-5, with no clear D. This CDR3 is built from 13 residues. Looked up from germline, CDR1 is MGHDK and CDR2 is SYGVNS. Trimming took 6 bases from V and 2 from J, leaving 10 bases between them.